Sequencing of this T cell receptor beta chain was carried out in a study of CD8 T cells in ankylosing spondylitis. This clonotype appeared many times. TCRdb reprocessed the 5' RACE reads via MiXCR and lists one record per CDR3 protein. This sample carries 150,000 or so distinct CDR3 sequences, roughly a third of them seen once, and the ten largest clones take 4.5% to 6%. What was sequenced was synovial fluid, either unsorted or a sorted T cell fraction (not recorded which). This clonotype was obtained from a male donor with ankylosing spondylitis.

CDR3 sequence (DNA): TGTGCCAGCAGCGTAGGCGGGGTCTACACAGATACGCAGTATTTT. This gives the protein CASSVGGVYTDTQYF. The gene calls are TRBV9 and TRBJ2-3, with a tentative D call TRBD2 (6 bases). The CDR3 has 15 residues. V lost 0 bases and J lost 2, with 10 bases in between. Germline V gene sequence: CDR1 SGDLS, CDR2 YYNGEE.